This is a list of T cell receptor beta chains from one sample in a study of post-analysis software for immune sequencing data. Each CDR3 protein is one row after TCRdb ran MiXCR on the PCR reads. The sample has about 500,000 distinct CDR3 sequences; approximately 45% are singletons. Specimen: blood. These receptors all come from a girl aged 5 to 17 with multiple sclerosis. Each CDR3 is given with its conserved first and last residue. A D gene is named only where the DNA matches it firmly. Size is stated for part of the rows, as once, few or many counts, or as a class when the clone is expanded.

J gene: TRBJ2-3; CDR3 length: 15; V gene: TRBV4-1; clone size: few; D gene: TRBD1; CDR3 DNA: TGCGCCAGCAGCCAAGAGCCCAGGGGGCCAGATACGCAGTATTTT; CDR3 protein: CASSQEPRGPDTQYF
J gene: TRBJ2-5; CDR3 length: 18; V gene: TRBV3-1; clone size: NA; D gene: NA; CDR3 DNA: TGTGCCAGCAGCCAAGATTACCGGACTCCCACGGCGAAAGAGACCCAGTACTTC; CDR3 protein: CASSQDYRTPTAKETQYF
J gene: TRBJ2-3; CDR3 length: 15; V gene: TRBV6-5; clone size: once; D gene: NA; CDR3 DNA: TGTGCCAGCAGACCAACATCCCGGGCGACACATACGCAGTATTTT; CDR3 protein: CASRPTSRATHTQYF
J gene: TRBJ2-1; CDR3 length: 13; V gene: TRBV27; clone size: many; D gene: TRBD2; CDR3 DNA: TGTGCCAGCAGCTTAGCGGGGTACAATGAGCAGTTCTTC; CDR3 protein: CASSLAGYNEQFF
J gene: TRBJ1-5; CDR3 length: 15; V gene: TRBV20-1; clone size: NA; D gene: NA; CDR3 DNA: TGCAGTGCTAGATTTCTAAACTTTGGAGGTCAGCCCCAGCATTTT; CDR3 protein: CSARFLNFGGQPQHF
J gene: TRBJ2-1; CDR3 length: 14; V gene: TRBV2; clone size: once; D gene: NA; CDR3 DNA: TGTGCCAGCAGTAGAAGACCAGGGGCCAATGAGCAGTTCTTC; CDR3 protein: CASSRRPGANEQFF
J gene: TRBJ1-5; CDR3 length: 15; V gene: TRBV6-6; clone size: NA; D gene: TRBD1; CDR3 DNA: TGTGCCAGCAGCCACCCGGGACAGGGAGAGCAGCCCCAGCATTTT; CDR3 protein: CASSHPGQGEQPQHF
J gene: TRBJ2-1; CDR3 length: 15; V gene: TRBV29-1; clone size: NA; D gene: NA; CDR3 DNA: TGCAGCGCTGGGACTCTTCGCCGCTCCTACAATGAGCAGTTCTTC; CDR3 protein: CSAGTLRRSYNEQFF
J gene: TRBJ2-7; CDR3 length: 12; V gene: TRBV20-1; clone size: NA; D gene: TRBD2; CDR3 DNA: TGCAGTGCTGAGCGGGAGCAGAGCGAGCAGTACTTC; CDR3 protein: CSAEREQSEQYF
J gene: TRBJ2-1; CDR3 length: 17; V gene: TRBV4-2; clone size: NA; D gene: TRBD2; CDR3 DNA: TGTGCCAGCAGCCAAGAGGGAGCGGGAGGGTCCTACAATGAGCAGTTCTTC; CDR3 protein: CASSQEGAGGSYNEQFF